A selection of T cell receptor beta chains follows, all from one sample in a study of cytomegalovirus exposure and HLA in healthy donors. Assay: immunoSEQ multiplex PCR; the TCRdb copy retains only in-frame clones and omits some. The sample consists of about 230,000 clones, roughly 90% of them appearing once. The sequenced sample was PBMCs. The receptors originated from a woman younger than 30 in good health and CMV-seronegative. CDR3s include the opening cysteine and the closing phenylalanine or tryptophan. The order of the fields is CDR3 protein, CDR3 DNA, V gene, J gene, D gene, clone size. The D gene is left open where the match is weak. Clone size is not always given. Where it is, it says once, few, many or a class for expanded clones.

CASSVGLSYEQYF	TGTGCCAGCAGCGTTGGCCTCTCCTACGAGCAGTACTTC	TRBV7-2	TRBJ2-7	.	.
CASSLYLTPSGANVLTF	TGCGCCAGCAGCTTGTATCTAACCCCCTCTGGGGCCAACGTCCTGACTTTC	TRBV5-1	TRBJ2-6	.	few
CASSHGQGGGNQPQHF	TGTGCCAGCAGCCACGGACAGGGGGGAGGCAATCAGCCCCAGCATTTT	TRBV11-2	TRBJ1-5	TRBD1	.
CASSPIKTSGNQPQHF	TGTGCCAGCTCACCGATCAAGACAAGCGGTAATCAGCCCCAGCATTTT	TRBV18	TRBJ1-5	.	.
CASSYSNRALAEQYF	TGTGCCAGCAGTTACTCGAATAGGGCCCTAGCGGAGCAGTACTTC	TRBV6-5	TRBJ2-7	.	.
CASQRGGSTDTQYF	TGTGCCAGCCAGAGGGGGGGGAGCACAGATACGCAGTATTTT	TRBV6-5	TRBJ2-3	.	.
CASSKGQGGVGSNYEQYF	TGTGCCAGCAGCAAAGGACAGGGCGGGGTGGGGTCCAACTACGAGCAGTACTTC	TRBV7-6	TRBJ2-7	TRBD1	.
CASSERGHSNQPQHF	TGTGCCAGCAGTGAACGCGGACACAGCAATCAGCCCCAGCATTTT	TRBV2	TRBJ1-5	.	.
CASSPDRTPNSPLHF	TGTGCCAGCAGCCCCGACAGGACTCCAAATTCACCCCTCCACTTT	TRBV11-3	TRBJ1-6	.	.
CAWSDTGVYGYTF	TGTGCCTGGAGTGACACAGGGGTCTATGGCTACACCTTC	TRBV30	TRBJ1-2	TRBD1	.
CASSGKGQGAPYYGYTF	TGTGCCAGCAGCGGGAAGGGACAGGGAGCGCCATACTATGGCTACACCTTC	TRBV7-9	TRBJ1-2	TRBD1	.
CASSSLSGNTIYF	TGTGCCAGCAGTTCCCTCTCTGGAAACACCATATATTTT	TRBV27	TRBJ1-3	.	.
CASRAGALYEQYF	TGTGCCAGCAGGGCGGGGGCCCTCTACGAGCAGTACTTC	TRBV27	TRBJ2-7	.	.
CASSLESPSYEQYF	TGTGCCAGCAGCTTAGAATCTCCTAGCTACGAGCAGTACTTC	TRBV7-6	TRBJ2-7	.	.
CASSLPGGGEKLFF	TGTGCCAGCAGCTTACCGGGGGGCGGTGAAAAACTGTTTTTT	TRBV13	TRBJ1-4	.	.
CASSWRLAEDTQYF	TGTGCCAGCAGCTGGCGACTAGCGGAAGATACGCAGTATTTT	TRBV7-2	TRBJ2-3	TRBD2	.
CASSQEIPGGEDGGANVLTF	TGTGCCAGCAGCCAAGAAATCCCAGGGGGAGAGGATGGTGGGGCCAACGTCCTGACTTTC	TRBV4-2	TRBJ2-6	TRBD1	once
CASSPLDRGENGYTF	TGTGCCAGCTCACCCCTAGACAGGGGGGAGAATGGCTACACCTTC	TRBV18	TRBJ1-2	TRBD1	.
CASSPTRRTDAYEQYF	TGTGCCAGCTCCCCCACACGGAGGACAGACGCCTACGAGCAGTACTTC	TRBV18	TRBJ2-7	.	.
CASSLPGTRGTQYF	TGCGCCAGCAGCCTCCCCGGGACACGGGGGACCCAGTACTTC	TRBV4-1	TRBJ2-5	.	.
CASSEEPRVKAFF	TGTGCCAGCAGTGAGGAGCCGAGGGTGAAAGCTTTCTTT	TRBV6-5	TRBJ1-1	.	few
CASELTGVLAKNIQYF	TGTGCCAGCGAATTGACAGGCGTACTAGCCAAAAACATTCAGTACTTC	TRBV6-6	TRBJ2-4	.	.
CASSPYRDNEKLFF	TGTGCCAGCAGCCCGTACAGGGATAATGAAAAACTGTTTTTT	TRBV9	TRBJ1-4	.	.
CAVSGAGANTDTQYF	TGTGCCGTTTCAGGGGCGGGGGCAAACACAGATACGCAGTATTTT	TRBV10-3	TRBJ2-3	.	.
CASSLEWASGGAREQYF	TGCGCCAGCAGCTTGGAGTGGGCCAGCGGGGGGGCAAGGGAGCAGTACTTC	TRBV5-1	TRBJ2-7	TRBD2	.
CAGKRTASYGYTF	TGTGCCGGAAAGAGAACAGCCTCTTATGGCTACACCTTC	TRBV30	TRBJ1-2	.	.
CASSLWDRGVEAFF	TGTGCCAGCAGCTTATGGGACAGGGGGGTTGAAGCTTTCTTT	TRBV14	TRBJ1-1	TRBD1	.
CASGQGSTLNTGELFF	TGTGCCAGCGGACAGGGGTCCACACTGAACACCGGGGAGCTGTTTTTT	TRBV7-9	TRBJ2-2	TRBD1	.